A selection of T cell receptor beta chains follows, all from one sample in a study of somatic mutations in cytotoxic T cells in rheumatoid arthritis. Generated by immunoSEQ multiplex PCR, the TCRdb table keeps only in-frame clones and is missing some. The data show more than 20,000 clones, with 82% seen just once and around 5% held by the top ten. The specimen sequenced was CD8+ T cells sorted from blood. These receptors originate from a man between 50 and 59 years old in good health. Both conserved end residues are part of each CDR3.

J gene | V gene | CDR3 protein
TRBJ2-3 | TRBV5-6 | CASSFGTDTQYF
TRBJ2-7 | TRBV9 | CASGPSAGTYEQYF
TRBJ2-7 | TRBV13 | CASSPRGGFHEQYF
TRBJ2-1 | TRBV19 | CASSISSGRAGEQFF
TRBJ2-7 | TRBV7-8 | CASSEDRGFYEQYF
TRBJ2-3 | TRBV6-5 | CASSPGGIDTQYF
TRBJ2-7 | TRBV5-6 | CASSEEFTVEQYF
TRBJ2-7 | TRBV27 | CASRFRGAYEQYF
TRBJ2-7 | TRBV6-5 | CASSYRAAGSSYEQYF
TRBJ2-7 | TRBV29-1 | CSVGRSYEQYF
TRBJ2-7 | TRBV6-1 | CASRERTSGAPGEYF
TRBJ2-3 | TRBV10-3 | CAISESPGRSTDTQYF
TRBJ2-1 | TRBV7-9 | CASSLVRGEQFF
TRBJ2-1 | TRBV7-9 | CASSSGPRLETYNEQFF
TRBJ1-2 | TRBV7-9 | CASSQGLDYGYTF
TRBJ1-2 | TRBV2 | CASSAVWAGDYGYTF
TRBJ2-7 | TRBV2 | CASGRAYEQYF
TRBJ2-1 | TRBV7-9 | CASSSQKASSYNEQFF
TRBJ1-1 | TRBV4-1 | CASSRQTGGFVTEAFF
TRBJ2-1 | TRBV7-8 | CASSFLTSGSGDEQFF
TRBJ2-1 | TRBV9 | CASSVDPITSSSYNEQFF
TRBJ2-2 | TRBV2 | CASSEDTGELFF
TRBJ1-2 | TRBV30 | CAWSPINLDYGYTF
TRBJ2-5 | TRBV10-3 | CAISGGAERLETQYF
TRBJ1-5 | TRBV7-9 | CASSSSTVIGNQPQHF
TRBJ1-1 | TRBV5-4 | CASYNPGQPNTEAFF
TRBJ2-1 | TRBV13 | CASSLRSGVSDEQFF
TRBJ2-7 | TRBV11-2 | CASSLTSRLGVHEQYF
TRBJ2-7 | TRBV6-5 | CASSYFAGDSYEQYF
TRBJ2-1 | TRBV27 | CASSPSYSGHRSEQFF
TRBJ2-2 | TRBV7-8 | CASSLFVTSGNAGELFF
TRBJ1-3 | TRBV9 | CASSPHLGGLSGNTIYF
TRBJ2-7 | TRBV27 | CASSSGLDTLFNEQYF